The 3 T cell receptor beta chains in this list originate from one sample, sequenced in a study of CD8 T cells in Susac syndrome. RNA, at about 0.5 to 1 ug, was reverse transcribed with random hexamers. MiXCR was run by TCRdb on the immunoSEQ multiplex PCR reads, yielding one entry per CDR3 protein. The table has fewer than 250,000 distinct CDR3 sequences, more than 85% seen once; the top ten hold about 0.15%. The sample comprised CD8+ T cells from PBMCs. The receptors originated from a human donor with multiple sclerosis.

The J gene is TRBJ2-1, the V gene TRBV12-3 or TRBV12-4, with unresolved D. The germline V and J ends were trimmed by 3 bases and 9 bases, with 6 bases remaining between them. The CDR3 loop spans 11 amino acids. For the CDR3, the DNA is TGTGCCAGCAGTTTTCCCGGTGAGCAGTTCTTC. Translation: CASSFPGEQFF.

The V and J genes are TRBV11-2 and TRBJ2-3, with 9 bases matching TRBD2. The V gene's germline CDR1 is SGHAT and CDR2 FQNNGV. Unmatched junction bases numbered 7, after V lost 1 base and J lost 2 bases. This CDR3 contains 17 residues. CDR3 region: CASSLVSASGDTDTQYF. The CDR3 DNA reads TGTGCCAGCAGCTTAGTTTCGGCTAGCGGGGACACAGATACGCAGTATTTT.

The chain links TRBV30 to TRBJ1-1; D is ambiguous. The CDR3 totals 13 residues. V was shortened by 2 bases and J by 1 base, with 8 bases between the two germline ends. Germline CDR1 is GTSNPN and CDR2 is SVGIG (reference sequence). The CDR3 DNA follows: TGTGCCTGGAGTCACCATTCGAACACTGAAGCTTTCTTT. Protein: CAWSHHSNTEAFF.